This T cell receptor beta chain appears in the sequencing data of a study of Ad26.COV2.S vaccination and SARS-CoV-2 variants. Here immunoSEQ multiplex PCR was the method, and the copy in TCRdb shows in-frame clones only, minus some. This sample yields more than 300,000 clones, of which roughly 86% are seen a single time; roughly 1.9% belongs to the top ten. V was pared by 4 bases and J by 5 bases, with 9 bases of the junction left unmatched. The germline CDR1 and CDR2 sequences are SQVTM and ANQGSEA. The CDR3 runs 16 residues. The treatment is: around 19 received Ad26.COV2.S at low or high dose, single or two shots; about 5 received placebo; per-sample allocation not given. The samples date from day 63 after the first vaccine or placebo injection.

The chain employs TRBV29-1 and TRBJ1-6, with 9 bases fitting TRBD1. The sample consisted of peripheral blood, taken in a trial of Ad26.COV2.S vaccine versus placebo. The receptor was derived from a person aged 18-60 years who received the Ad26.COV2.S COVID-19 vaccine or a placebo. The CDR3 protein is CSVVLTGTGNNSPLHF. CDR3 sequence (DNA): TGCAGCGTTGTACTAACCGGGACAGGGAATAATTCACCCCTCCACTTT.